These 12 T cell receptor beta chains share one sample of origin, sequenced in a study of shared clonotypes between healthy human individuals. This table comes from immunoSEQ multiplex PCR, and its TCRdb copy is limited to in-frame clones, with some not included. The sample holds about 680,000 clones; 60% to 75% are singletons and the top ten take 1.5% to 2%. The sequencing input was memory CD4+ T cells sorted from blood. Subset in this sample: CD45RA-negative fraction. These receptor sequences come from a woman aged 25 to 39 in good health.

The chain joins TRBV11-2 to TRBJ2-5; D is tentatively TRBD1 or TRBD2 (6 bases each). The tail of the sequence fits TRBJ2-7 better, so the J call may be wrong. CDR1 and CDR2 from the germline V gene are SGHAT and FQNNGV. The CDR3 has 15 residues. CDR3: CASSLSPGGPYEQYF. For the CDR3, the DNA is TGTGCCAGCAGCCTCAGTCCCGGGGGCCCCTACGAGCAGTACTTC.

The V and J genes are TRBV27 and TRBJ1-5, with a weak D call TRBD1 (6 bases). V lost 0 bases and J 9 bases, leaving 12 bases between the germline ends. The CDR3 contains 14 residues. Germline lookup yields CDR1 MNHEY and CDR2 SMNVEV (reference sequence). CDR3 DNA: TGTGCCAGCAGTTTATCAGGGGGAAATGGGCCCCAGCATTTT. Translated, it gives CASSLSGGNGPQHF.

The gene calls are TRBV29-1 and TRBJ2-1; D tentatively reads TRBD1 or TRBD2 (5 bases each). The CDR3 has 14 residues. V dropped 7 bases and J dropped 9 bases, with 22 bases sitting between them. From germline, CDR1 is SQVTM and CDR2 ANQGSEA. The DNA for the CDR3 is TGCAGCGGCACCGGGACCAACGCTGAGGTTGAGCAGTTCTTC. This translates into CSGTGTNAEVEQFF.

This chain joins TRBV28 and TRBJ1-5; TRBD1 matches 8 bases. Germline assignment: CDR1 MDHEN and CDR2 SYDVKM. The CDR3 loop spans 23 amino acids. The ends lost 5 bases at V and 0 bases at J; junction bases unmatched: 27. The CDR3 bases are TGTGCCAGCAGTCTTAAGGGGAAACTCAGGGACAGGAGACGAATTTATAGCAATCAGCCCCAGCATTTT. Translated, it gives CASSLKGKLRDRRRIYSNQPQHF. The variable domain in full, with the rest retrieved from reference TRBV28 and TRBJ1-5, is DVKVTQSSRYLVKRTGEKVFLECVQDMDHENMFWYRQDPGLGLRLIYFSYDVKMKEKGDIPEGYSVSREKKERFSLILESASTNQTSMYLCASSLKGKLRDRRRIYSNQPQHFGDGTRLSIL.

The chain couples TRBV28 to TRBJ1-1; 9 bases align to TRBD1. Trimming took 8 bases from V and 1 from J; bases not matched to a gene: 5. CDR3 length equals 14 residues. Looked up from germline, CDR1 is MDHEN and CDR2 is SYDVKM. This CDR3 is CASPGQGGNTEAFF. The DNA of the CDR3 is TGTGCCAGCCCGGGACAGGGAGGGAACACTGAAGCTTTCTTT.

V and J are TRBV9 and TRBJ1-4, with D perhaps matching TRBD1 (5 bases). The germline V and J ends were trimmed by 0 bases and 5 bases, with 11 bases remaining between them. In germline, CDR1 is SGDLS, CDR2 YYNGEE. This CDR3 contains 15 residues. The CDR3, as DNA: TGTGCCAGCAGCGTAGAGGGGCGGACGAATGAAAAACTGTTTTTT. It yields the protein CASSVEGRTNEKLFF. Full variable domain (outside the CDR3, taken from reference TRBV9 and TRBJ1-4): DSGVTQTPKHLITATGQRVTLRCSPRSGDLSVYWYQQSLDQGLQFLIQYYNGEERAKGNILERFSAQQFPDLHSELNLSSLELGDSALYFCASSVEGRTNEKLFFGSGTQLSVL.

This clone turned up a few times. At the DNA level, this CDR3 is encoded by other sequences in the same sample as well. This chain links TRBV5-1 with TRBJ2-2, with 7 positions matching TRBD1. Germline V CDR1 and CDR2: SGHRS, YFSETQ. V lost 2 bases and J lost 7; bases outside the gene matches: 2. The CDR3 is 13 amino acids. CDR3 in DNA: TGCGCCAGCAGCTTTGGACAGGTCGGGGAGCTGTTTTTT. Translating gives CASSFGQVGELFF.

The chain joins TRBV27 to TRBJ2-2; possibly TRBD1 for D (7 bases). V lost 6 bases and J 6 bases, leaving 17 bases between the germline ends. The germline gives CDR1 MNHEY, CDR2 SMNVEV (reference sequence). The CDR3 has 15 amino acids. The CDR3 sequence: CASRRGPRESGELFF. CDR3 coding DNA: TGTGCCAGCAGGAGGGGGCCTCGGGAGTCCGGGGAGCTGTTTTTT.

This chain uses TRBV5-1 with TRBJ2-2; 9 nucleotides line up with TRBD2. Trimming at V came to 4 bases and at J to 6 bases, leaving 13 bases not matched to a gene. Germline CDR1 reads SGHRS; CDR2 reads YFSETQ. The CDR3 has 17 amino acids. The DNA for the CDR3 is TGCGCCAGCAGCCCTGGGGTGGCTAGCGGGATTCCCGGGGAGCTGTTTTTT. This encodes CASSPGVASGIPGELFF. The complete variable domain, with remaining parts taken from reference TRBV5-1 and TRBJ2-2, reads KAGVTQTPRYLIKTRGQQVTLSCSPISGHRSVSWYQQTPGQGLQFLFEYFSETQRNKGNFPGRFSGRQFSNSRSEMNVSTLELGDSALYLCASSPGVASGIPGELFFGEGSRLTVL.

The rearrangement links TRBV28 to TRBJ1-4, with D unresolved. V lost 6 bases, J lost 8 bases, and 13 bases lay in between. Germline loops: CDR1 MDHEN, CDR2 SYDVKM. The CDR3 sequence is 13 residues long. CDR3 DNA: TGTGCCAGCAGCACAGTTGCTACCGAAAAACTGTTTTTT. This codes for CASSTVATEKLFF.

This clone occurred a few times. The V call is TRBV19, the J call TRBJ1-5; unclear D gene. This CDR3 has 15 residues. Trimming cost V 6 bases and J 0 bases, with 12 bases left between them. Germline values: CDR1 LNHDA, CDR2 SQIVND (reference sequence). CDR3 loop: CASRRNLFSNQPQHF. In nucleotides, the CDR3 is TGTGCCAGTAGAAGGAATCTCTTTAGCAATCAGCCCCAGCATTTT.

This chain uses TRBV25-1 with TRBJ1-5, with D uncertain. This CDR3 is 13 amino acids long. V lost 1 base and J lost 3, with 4 bases in between. CDR1 is MGHDK, CDR2 SYGVNS, per germline. The CDR3 region has the DNA TGTGCCAGCAGTGAATCCACCAATCAGCCCCAGCATTTT. It encodes CASSESTNQPQHF.